This T cell receptor beta chain came from a study of OX40 agonist ivuxolimab in advanced cancers. Concerning this clone: Its antigen is not identified.

TCRdb keeps only in-frame clones here, not all; method: immunoSEQ multiplex PCR. This table holds over 20,000 clones, 85% to 90% found once. Study-level results: CD4+ and CD8+ blood T cells expanded clonally by week 6 at 0.1 to 3.0 mg/kg. Researchers did not establish what antigens the expanded peripheral T cells target.

CDR3 length: 15 amino acids. Trimming took 8 bases from V and 3 from J; bases not matched to a gene: 7. CDR1 is MGHRA, CDR2 YSYEKL, per germline. This specimen was CD4+ or CD8+ T cells sorted from blood, taken in a trial of the OX40 agonist ivuxolimab. The V call is TRBV4-1, the J call TRBJ2-1; 10 nucleotides line up with TRBD1. The clonotype originates from an adult with an advanced solid tumor such as melanoma, head and neck, liver or kidney cancer. The CDR3: CASARGTGDYNEQFF. CDR3 DNA sequence: TGCGCCAGCGCTAGGGGGACAGGGGACTACAATGAGCAGTTCTTC.